Sequencing of this T cell receptor beta chain was carried out in a study of blood T cells in healthy people across ages. In its sample, this clonotype was seen a few times. The CDR3 has 14 residues. V was clipped by 2 bases and J by 6 bases, with 10 bases between them. Germline CDR1 KGHDR, CDR2 SFDVKD. A sample-barcoded 5' primer and a J-beta primer mix were used in a second PCR of about 7 to 12 cycles. TCRdb re-analysed the 5' RACE reads in MiXCR, keeping a single row per CDR3 protein. In the table there are approximately 1,100,000 distinct CDR3 sequences, over 35% of which are singletons. The chain joins TRBV24-1 to TRBJ2-1, with D perhaps matching TRBD2 (6 bases). Sequenced: blood. The sequence was obtained from a woman aged 55-75 years in good health. In DNA, the CDR3 is TGTGCCACCAGTGATTATCCTAGCGCCAATGAGCAGTTCTTC. Translation gives CATSDYPSANEQFF.